This T cell receptor beta chain was sequenced during a study of T cells in Graves' hyperthyroidism and ophthalmopathy. Many counts were recorded for this clonotype. Its antigen is currently unknown. The TCR beta CDR3 regions underwent amplification using RNA transcripts as the source. First-round RT-PCR of the TCR CDR3 relied on the HTBI primer set. TCRdb recomputed calls from the multiplex PCR reads with MiXCR, one row per CDR3 protein. There are under 400,000 distinct CDR3 sequences in the sample; roughly 13% occur only once, and roughly 9.6% lies in the top ten. Patients were excluded because of uncontrolled infection, other autoimmune disease, pregnancy or lactation. Study results and caveats: The model forecast ophthalmopathy, anticipating it by a median roughly 6.3 months before onset.

Sequencing was done on a sample of blood. The receptor's source is a woman aged 60-70 years with Graves' hyperthyroidism.

The CDR3 DNA reads TGTGCCAGCAGATACGACAGGGGGACCCTCTATGGCTACACCTTC. This encodes CASRYDRGTLYGYTF. The chain joins TRBV27 to TRBJ1-2; 9 nucleotides align to TRBD1. Germline V CDR1 and CDR2: MNHEY, SMNVEV (reference sequence). There are 15 residues in the CDR3. The V and J ends lost 6 bases and 4 bases, in that order; junction bases with no gene match: 9.